This T cell receptor beta chain was retrieved from a study of T cell responses to AZD1222 COVID-19 vaccine. The study's findings and limits: Females outnumbered males among donors, who were mostly white British; clonal diversity was possibly underestimated. Close to half of spike-specific TCRs reportedly recognize unmutated variant regions. Regions 160-218 and 743-854 dominated among vaccine-associated CD4 TCRs spanning spike. Every sample of the repertoires postdated the peak T cell response.

Only in-frame clones appear in the TCRdb table, and some are missing; sequencing was by immunoSEQ multiplex PCR. The repertoire holds some 98,000 clones, nearly 90% seen once, with roughly 13% in the top ten. This CDR3 is 14 amino acids long. The germline gives CDR1 SGHRS, CDR2 YFSETQ. J lost 1 base, V lost 5 bases, and 4 bases had no gene match. Remarks on this clone: What it binds is not known. The sample has other DNA sequences that encode this CDR3 too.

This sequence originates from an adult in good health. V gene TRBV5-1 combines with J gene TRBJ1-1, with TRBD1 identical over 8 bases. Source: peripheral blood, taken on day 0 of AZD1222 vaccination. This CDR3 is CASSQTGANTEAFF. DNA for the CDR3: TGCGCCAGCAGTCAGACAGGGGCGAACACTGAAGCTTTCTTT. Looking up the rest from reference TRBV5-1 and TRBJ1-1 gives the full variable domain: KAGVTQTPRYLIKTRGQQVTLSCSPISGHRSVSWYQQTPGQGLQFLFEYFSETQRNKGNFPGRFSGRQFSNSRSEMNVSTLELGDSALYLCASSQTGANTEAFFGQGTRLTVV.